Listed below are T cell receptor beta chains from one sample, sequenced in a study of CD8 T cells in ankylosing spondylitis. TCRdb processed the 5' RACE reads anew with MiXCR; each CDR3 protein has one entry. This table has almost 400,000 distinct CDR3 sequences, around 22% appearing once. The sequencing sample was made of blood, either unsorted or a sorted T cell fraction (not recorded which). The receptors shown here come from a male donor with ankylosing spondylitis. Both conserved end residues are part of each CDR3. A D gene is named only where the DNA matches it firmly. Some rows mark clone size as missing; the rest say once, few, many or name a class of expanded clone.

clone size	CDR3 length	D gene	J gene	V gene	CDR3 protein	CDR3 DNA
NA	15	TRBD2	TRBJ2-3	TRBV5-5	CASTPGREGPDTQYF	TGTGCCAGCACTCCCGGTCGGGAGGGCCCCGATACGCAGTATTTT
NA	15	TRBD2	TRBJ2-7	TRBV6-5	CASSYSRLAAYEQYF	TGTGCCAGCAGTTACTCTCGGCTAGCGGCTTACGAGCAGTACTTC
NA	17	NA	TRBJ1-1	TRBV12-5	CASGLAISRDENTEAFF	TGTGCTAGTGGTTTGGCCATATCCCGGGACGAGAACACTGAAGCTTTCTTT
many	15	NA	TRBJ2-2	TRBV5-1	CASSLRGANTGELFF	TGTGCCAGCAGCCTCAGGGGCGCGAACACCGGGGAGCTGTTTTTT
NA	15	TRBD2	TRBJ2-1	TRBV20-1	CSADRLAKNYNEQFF	TGCAGTGCTGACAGACTAGCGAAAAATTACAATGAGCAGTTCTTC
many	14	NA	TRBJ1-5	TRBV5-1	CASSLTGNNQPQHF	TGCGCCAGCAGCTTGACAGGGAACAATCAGCCCCAGCATTTT
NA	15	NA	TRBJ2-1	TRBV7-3	CASSLLGGQYNEQFF	TGTGCCAGCAGCTTACTCGGGGGGCAGTACAATGAGCAGTTCTTC
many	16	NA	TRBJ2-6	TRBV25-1	CASSTGYESGANVLTF	TGTGCCAGCAGCACAGGGTATGAGTCAGGGGCCAACGTCCTGACTTTC
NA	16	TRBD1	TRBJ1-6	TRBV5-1	CASSLGQGRRGSPLHF	TGCGCCAGCAGCTTGGGACAGGGGAGACGAGGTTCACCCCTCCACTTT
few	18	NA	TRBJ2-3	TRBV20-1	CSARPGRRPIQGTDTQYF	TGCAGTGCTAGACCCGGACGGAGGCCAATTCAGGGCACAGATACGCAGTATTTT
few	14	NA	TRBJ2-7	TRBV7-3	CASSIGTGNYEQYF	TGTGCCAGCAGTATCGGGACTGGCAACTACGAGCAGTACTTC
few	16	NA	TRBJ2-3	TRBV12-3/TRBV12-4	CASSLRRQPGTDTQYF	TGTGCCAGCAGTTTAAGGCGGCAACCTGGCACAGATACGCAGTATTTT
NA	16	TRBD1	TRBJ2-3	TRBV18	CASSPYRDRGTDTQYF	TGTGCCAGCTCACCGTACCGGGACAGGGGGACGGATACGCAGTATTTT
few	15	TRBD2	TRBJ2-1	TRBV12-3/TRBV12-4	CASRLAGVAYNEQFF	TGTGCCAGCAGACTAGCGGGAGTCGCCTACAATGAGCAGTTCTTC
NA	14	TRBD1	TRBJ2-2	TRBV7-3	CAGSKTGPTGELFF	TGTGCCGGCAGCAAGACAGGGCCCACCGGGGAGCTGTTTTTT
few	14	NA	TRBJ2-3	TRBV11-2	CASSFGVSTDTQYF	TGTGCCAGCAGCTTCGGGGTTAGCACAGATACGCAGTATTTT
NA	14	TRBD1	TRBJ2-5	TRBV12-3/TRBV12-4	CASRPTGGLETQYF	TGTGCCAGCAGACCGACAGGGGGCCTCGAGACCCAGTACTTC
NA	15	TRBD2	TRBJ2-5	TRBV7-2	CASSSAGLTQETQYF	TGTGCCAGCAGCTCAGCGGGACTCACCCAAGAGACCCAGTACTTC
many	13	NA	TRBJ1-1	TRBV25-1	CASTRGGNTEAFF	TGTGCCAGCACCCGGGGGGGGAACACTGAAGCTTTCTTT
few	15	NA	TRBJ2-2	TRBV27	CASSLLPLESGELFF	TGTGCCAGCAGTTTACTCCCATTAGAGAGTGGGGAGCTGTTTTTT
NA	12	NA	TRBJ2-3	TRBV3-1	CASSRRQDTQYF	TGTGCCAGCAGCCGGCGACAGGATACGCAGTATTTT
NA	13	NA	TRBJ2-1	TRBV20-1	CSARSGAYNEQFF	TGCAGTGCTAGGAGTGGGGCTTACAATGAGCAGTTCTTC
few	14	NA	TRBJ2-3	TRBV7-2	CASSPSRESDTQCF	TGTGCCAGCAGCCCATCTCGCGAATCTGATACGCAGTGTTTT
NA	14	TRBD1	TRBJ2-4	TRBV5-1	CASSFSGQENIQYF	TGCGCCAGCAGCTTTTCAGGACAGGAAAACATTCAGTACTTC
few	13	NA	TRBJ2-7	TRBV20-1	CSARAGPSYEQYF	TGCAGTGCTAGAGCGGGACCGTCCTACGAGCAGTACTTC
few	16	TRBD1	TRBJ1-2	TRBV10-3	CAIMAGQGTDNYGYTF	TGTGCCATCATGGCCGGACAGGGGACAGACAACTATGGCTACACCTTC
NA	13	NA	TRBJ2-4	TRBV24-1	CATSRLAKNIQYF	TGTGCCACCAGTCGACTAGCCAAAAACATTCAGTACTTC
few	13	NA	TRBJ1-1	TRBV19	CASSEQGIGEAFF	TGTGCCAGTAGCGAACAGGGAATCGGTGAAGCTTTCTTT
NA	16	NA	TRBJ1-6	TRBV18	CASSPSGQTYSSPLHF	TGTGCCAGCTCACCATCTGGACAGACATATTCTTCACCCCTCCACTTT
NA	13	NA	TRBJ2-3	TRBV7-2	CTSSLAGPRPQYF	TGTACCAGCAGCTTAGCAGGCCCCAGGCCGCAGTATTTT
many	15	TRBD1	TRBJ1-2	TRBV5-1	CASSLEPGGWYGYTF	TGCGCCAGCAGCTTGGAACCAGGGGGCTGGTATGGCTACACCTTC
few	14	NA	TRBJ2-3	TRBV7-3	CASSSTVNTDTQYF	TGTGCCAGCAGCTCGACGGTTAACACAGATACGCAGTATTTT
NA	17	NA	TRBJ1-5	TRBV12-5	CASGLVLEGRGIQPQHF	TGTGCTAGTGGTTTGGTACTTGAGGGGAGGGGTATTCAGCCCCAGCATTTT
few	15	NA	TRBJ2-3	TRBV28	CASSQPSVATDTQYF	TGTGCCAGCAGTCAACCATCGGTGGCTACGGATACGCAGTATTTT
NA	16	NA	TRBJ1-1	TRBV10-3	CAITPREGGPKTEAFF	TGTGCCATCACCCCCCGGGAGGGGGGACCCAAGACTGAAGCTTTCTTT
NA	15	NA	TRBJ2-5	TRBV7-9	CASRNTRVVGETQYF	TGTGCCAGCAGGAACACGAGGGTAGTCGGGGAGACCCAGTACTTC
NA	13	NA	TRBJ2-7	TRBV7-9	CASSPGLNYEQYF	TGTGCCAGCAGCCCCGGACTAAACTACGAGCAGTACTTC
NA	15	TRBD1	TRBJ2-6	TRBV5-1	CASSLTGQGGNVLTF	TGCGCCAGCAGCTTGACGGGACAGGGCGGCAACGTCCTGACTTTC
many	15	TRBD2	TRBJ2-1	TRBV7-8	CASSRVGGGYNEQFF	TGTGCCAGCAGCAGAGTAGGCGGGGGATACAATGAGCAGTTCTTC
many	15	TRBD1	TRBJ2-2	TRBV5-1	CASSARQGNDGELFF	TGCGCCAGCAGCGCCAGACAGGGGAACGACGGGGAGCTGTTTTTT
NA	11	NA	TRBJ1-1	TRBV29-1	CSVDSKRVAFF	TGCAGCGTTGACTCTAAAAGGGTAGCTTTCTTT
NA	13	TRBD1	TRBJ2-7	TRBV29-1	CSVERTGGSEQYF	TGCAGCGTTGAACGGACAGGAGGTTCCGAGCAGTACTTC
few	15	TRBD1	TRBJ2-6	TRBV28	CASRTGSAGANVLTF	TGTGCCAGCAGGACAGGGAGCGCTGGGGCCAACGTCCTGACTTTC
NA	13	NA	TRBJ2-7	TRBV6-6	CASSSDSSYEQYF	TGTGCCAGCAGTTCCGACAGCTCCTACGAGCAGTACTTC
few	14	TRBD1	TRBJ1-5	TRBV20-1	CSASPRTGYQPQHF	TGCAGTGCTAGTCCCAGGACAGGGTATCAGCCCCAGCATTTT
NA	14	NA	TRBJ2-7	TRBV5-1	CASRSQRDSDEQYF	TGCGCCAGCAGGTCCCAGCGGGACAGCGACGAGCAGTACTTC
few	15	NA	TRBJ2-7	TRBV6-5	CASSYSRSDPYEQYF	TGTGCCAGCAGTTACTCGAGGTCGGACCCCTACGAGCAGTACTTC
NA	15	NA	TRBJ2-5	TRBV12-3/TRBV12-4	CASSLAHGSQETQYF	TGTGCCAGCAGTTTAGCCCACGGGAGCCAAGAGACCCAGTACTTC
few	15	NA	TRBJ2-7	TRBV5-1	CASSLRAQRDYEQYF	TGCGCCAGCAGCCTGCGCGCTCAACGAGACTACGAGCAGTACTTC
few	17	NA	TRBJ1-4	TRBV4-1	CASSRRNPGRTNEKLFF	TGCGCCAGCAGCAGAAGAAACCCGGGACGTACGAATGAAAAACTGTTTTTT
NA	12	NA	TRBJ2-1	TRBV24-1	CATKTRSNEQFF	TGTGCCACCAAGACCCGATCTAATGAGCAGTTCTTC
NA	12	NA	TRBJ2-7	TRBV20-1	CSASGVAYEQYF	TGCAGTGCTAGTGGCGTGGCCTACGAGCAGTACTTC
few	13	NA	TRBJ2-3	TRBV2	CASSVLLTDTQYF	TGTGCCAGCAGTGTACTATTGACAGATACGCAGTATTTT
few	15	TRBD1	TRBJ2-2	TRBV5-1	CASSLTGGVTGELFF	TGCGCCAGCAGCTTGACAGGGGGAGTCACCGGGGAGCTGTTTTTT
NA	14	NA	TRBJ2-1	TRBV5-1	CASSFDPGNNEQFF	TGCGCCAGCAGCTTTGACCCAGGAAACAATGAGCAGTTCTTC
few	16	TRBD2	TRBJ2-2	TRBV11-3	CASSQGLAGGHGELFF	TGTGCCAGCAGCCAGGGACTAGCGGGAGGCCACGGGGAGCTGTTTTTT